This T cell receptor beta chain was identified in a study of blood T cell repertoires in COVID-19. Study information: There were acute and convalescent COVID-19 samples, and they came from the United States, Italy and Spain.

TCRdb's copy holds only in-frame clones and misses some; the assay was immunoSEQ multiplex PCR. The profile shows 250,000 to 400,000 clones, about 90% of them singletons. The germline V gene encodes CDR1 MNHNS and CDR2 SASEGT. The CDR3 extends over 17 amino acids. Trimming at V came to 4 bases and at J to 6 bases, leaving 12 bases not matched to a gene. Specimen: peripheral blood. The receptor's source is a woman aged 25 to 39 with COVID-19, enrolled during active disease. V gene TRBV6-1 combines with J gene TRBJ2-2, with TRBD1 matching 9 bases. In DNA, the CDR3 is TGTGCCAGCAGTGTACCTAACCAGGGACAGGGATCCGGGGAGCTGTTTTTT. This translates into CASSVPNQGQGSGELFF.